This T cell receptor beta chain was observed in a study of low-dose radiotherapy and immunotherapy resistance in tumors. Time point: after trial treatment. The treatment here: LDRT plus nivolumab, ipilimumab, low-dose cyclophosphamide and aspirin (RACIN trial). cDNA synthesis used a TRAV/TRBV-specific primer set for both chains. TCR amplification used 15 to 20 PCR cycles, a constant-region primer and a V-primer adapter. TCRdb reprocessed the reads via MiXCR and lists one record per CDR3 protein. In the table there are around 80,000 distinct CDR3 sequences, under 20% of which are singletons. As for this clonotype: Since the CDR3 does not end with the conserved phenylalanine or tryptophan, this likely comes from a read error.

The TCR comes from a male donor with prostate cancer. The material sequenced was PBMCs, taken after low-dose radiotherapy plus immunotherapy.

The CDR3 DNA is TGTGCCAGCGGGGCAGGACACACAGATACGCAGTATTAT. This translates into CASGAGHTDTQYY. V is TRBV6-4 and J is TRBJ2-3, with D perhaps TRBD1 (5 bases). The germline V gene has CDR1 MRHNA and CDR2 SNTAGT. The CDR3 has 13 amino acids. V lost 8 bases and J 2 bases, leaving 11 bases between the germline ends.